The clone carrying this T cell receptor (beta chain) was picked up one time. Antigen specificity is unknown. Other DNA sequences in this sample translate to the same CDR3. This specimen comes from a study of OX40 agonist ivuxolimab in advanced cancers. Background on the study: Subjects had a mean age of 60 years, with a range of roughly 20 to 79; about 83% were male. Study-wide points: The 0.1-3.0 mg/kg partial responders had among the lowest clonal expansion. CD8+ T cells (on average) carried more expanded clones than CD4+ T cells.

The CDR3 runs to 12 residues. Between the trimmed V and J ends, which lost 0 bases and 5 bases, there was a span of 6 bases. Germline CDR1 and CDR2: SGHRS and YFSETQ. Clones were sequenced by immunoSEQ multiplex PCR, and TCRdb holds only the in-frame ones, with some missing. The profile covers around 92,000 clones, with approximately 94% appearing a single time and around 0.17% taken by the ten largest. The chain couples TRBV5-1 to TRBJ2-7, with D uncertain. This receptor was obtained from an adult with an advanced solid tumor such as melanoma, head and neck, liver or kidney cancer. Sequencing was performed on CD4+ or CD8+ T cells sorted from blood, taken in a trial of the OX40 agonist ivuxolimab. The CDR3 DNA sequence: TGCGCCAGCAGCTTGGTGGGCGACGAGCAGTACTTC. Amino acid sequence: CASSLVGDEQYF.